The T cell receptor (beta chain) under discussion was sequenced for a study of blood T cell repertoires in COVID-19. CDR1 MGHRA and CDR2 YSYEKL come from the germline V gene. V trimming: 4 bases; J trimming: 6 bases; junction bases outside the gene matches: 9. The CDR3 has 15 residues. Sequencing used immunoSEQ multiplex PCR; TCRdb keeps in-frame clones, though not all of them. Among approximately 57,000 clones listed, about 83% were seen once. The chain uses TRBV4-1 and TRBJ2-7, with 10 positions matching TRBD1. This sequence was found in a man aged 35 to 55 with active COVID-19. The sequencing sample was made of peripheral blood. In nucleotides, the CDR3 is TGCGCCAGCAGCCTAAGCGGGACAGGGGTATCCGAGCAGTACTTC. This codes for CASSLSGTGVSEQYF.